Shown below are 14 T cell receptor beta chains from a single sample sequenced in a study of T cells after yellow fever vaccination. MiXCR was run by TCRdb on the 5' RACE reads, yielding one entry per CDR3 protein. In the table there are a few hundred thousand distinct CDR3 sequences, about 6.6% of which are singletons. The sample in question was PBMCs, obtained roughly 46 days after the first yellow fever vaccination. The source of these receptors is a young man who received the YFV17D yellow fever vaccine.

Ten or more counts support this clonotype. This chain links TRBV20-1 with TRBJ2-5; perhaps TRBD2 as D (7 bases). Germline assignment: CDR1 DFQATT and CDR2 SNEGSKA (reference sequence). The CDR3 consists of 15 residues. Trimming stripped 3 bases from V and 2 bases from J, with 16 bases between. The CDR3 nucleotides are TGCAGTGCTAGTCACCGTGGGGGGGCTCAAGAGACCCAGTACTTC. Its protein is CSASHRGGAQETQYF.

This clonotype was observed a handful of times. The V call is TRBV30, the J call TRBJ2-3; tentative D call: TRBD2 (5 bases). The CDR3 consists of 14 residues. Deletions cut 2 bases from V and 4 bases from J, with 13 bases between. Per germline, CDR1 GTSNPN and CDR2 SVGIG (reference sequence). The CDR3 region has the DNA TGTGCCTGGAGTTTCCGGGGTCCTCCAGATACGCAGTATTTT. This codes for CAWSFRGPPDTQYF.

This clonotype was found many times. This rearrangement joins TRBV5-1 to TRBJ1-2; 7 bases are shared with TRBD1. V shed 2 bases, J shed 0 bases, and the junction held 4 bases outside the gene matches. Germline assignment: CDR1 SGHRS and CDR2 YFSETQ. The CDR3 has 15 residues. The CDR3 DNA reads as TGCGCCAGCAGCTTTACAGGGGATACTAACTATGGCTACACCTTC. This codes for CASSFTGDTNYGYTF.

This clonotype turned up a few times. The chain uses TRBV4-2 and TRBJ1-1; D gene unclear. This CDR3 has 14 residues. V dropped 3 bases and J dropped 1 base, with 9 bases sitting between them. Looked up from germline, CDR1 is LGHNA and CDR2 is YNFKEQ. The CDR3 here is CASSQTRQNTEAFF. The CDR3 nucleotides read TGTGCCAGCAGCCAGACTCGACAGAACACTGAAGCTTTCTTT.

This chain joins TRBV5-4 and TRBJ2-2; 10 nucleotides match TRBD2. Germline V lookup: CDR1 SGHNT, CDR2 YYREEE (reference sequence). The CDR3 loop spans 16 amino acids. Losses at the gene ends were 4 bases for V and 4 bases for J; bases not matched to a gene: 7. The CDR3, as DNA: TGTGCCAGCAGCGCCCTAGCGGGGGACCGCACCGGGGAGCTGTTTTTT. Translated, it gives CASSALAGDRTGELFF.

The chain carries TRBV29-1 and TRBJ2-1; 10 bases fit TRBD2. Germline loops: CDR1 SQVTM, CDR2 ANQGSEA. V lost 5 bases and J lost 0; bases outside the gene matches: 10. This CDR3 spans 17 amino acids. CDR3 sequence reads: CSVIELAGAGSYNEQFF. The CDR3 nucleotides read TGCAGCGTTATAGAGCTAGCGGGGGCCGGCTCCTACAATGAGCAGTTCTTC.

The CDR3 DNA reads as TGTGCCAGCAGCCATTCCTTGGGGGCTGAAGCTTTCTTT. This translates into CASSHSLGAEAFF. This chain uses TRBV14 with TRBJ1-1; possible D gene TRBD1, 5 bases. CDR3 length: 13 amino acids. V was trimmed by 3 bases and J by 6 bases, leaving 11 bases between them. Germline CDR1 SGHDN, CDR2 FVKESK.

This chain uses TRBV5-1 with TRBJ2-1; 16 bases map to TRBD2. CDR3 length: 16 amino acids. Germline CDR1 and CDR2: SGHRS and YFSETQ. Trimming took 3 bases from V and 6 from J; bases not matched to a gene: 3. The DNA for the CDR3 is TGCGCCAGCAGCTCGGGACTAGCGGGGGGGCCCAATGAGCAGTTCTTC. Translation: CASSSGLAGGPNEQFF.

This clonotype is judged hyperexpanded. The chain combines TRBV5-1 with TRBJ2-1; no reliable D call. Trimming took off 0 bases at V and 5 bases at J, with 12 bases between the two ends. The CDR3 is 15 residues long. CDR1 SGHRS and CDR2 YFSETQ come from the germline V gene. CDR3 residues: CASSLDEPTDNEQFF. CDR3 bases: TGCGCCAGCAGCTTGGACGAGCCTACCGACAATGAGCAGTTCTTC. Looking up the rest from reference TRBV5-1 and TRBJ2-1 gives the full variable domain: KAGVTQTPRYLIKTRGQQVTLSCSPISGHRSVSWYQQTPGQGLQFLFEYFSETQRNKGNFPGRFSGRQFSNSRSEMNVSTLELGDSALYLCASSLDEPTDNEQFFGPGTRLTVL.

This clonotype was seen a handful of times. The V gene is TRBV2, the J gene TRBJ2-5, with no clear D. Germline V gene lookup returns CDR1 SNHLY and CDR2 FYNNEI. The V end lost 6 bases, the J end lost 3 bases, and 5 bases lay between the germline ends. This CDR3 is 11 amino acids long. CDR3 region: CASSTEETQYF. The CDR3 DNA is TGTGCCAGCAGCACAGAAGAGACCCAGTACTTC.

A few counts support this clonotype. The CDR3 reads CASSLKAELGGTQYF. DNA for the CDR3: TGTGCCAGCAGCTTAAAAGCGGAACTAGGCGGTACGCAGTATTTT. The chain carries TRBV11-2 and TRBJ2-3; a possible D gene is TRBD2 (5 bases). Germline lookup yields CDR1 SGHAT and CDR2 FQNNGV. The CDR3 has 15 amino acids. V lost 2 bases and J 8 bases, leaving 17 bases between the germline ends.

This clonotype was counted at least ten times. This chain connects TRBV30 to TRBJ1-5; no definite D call. The CDR3 contains 13 residues. Trimming cost V 0 bases and J 4 bases, with 7 bases left between them. Germline V gene data show CDR1 as GTSNPN and CDR2 as SVGIG (reference sequence). CDR3 sequence reads: CAWSVRENQPQHF. As DNA, the CDR3 is TGTGCCTGGAGTGTAAGGGAGAATCAGCCCCAGCATTTT.

V and J are TRBV7-9 and TRBJ2-7; D tentatively reads TRBD1 or TRBD2 (7 bases each). Germline values: CDR1 SEHNR, CDR2 FQNEAQ (reference sequence). The CDR3 is 12 amino acids. The ends were cut back, 4 bases at V and 5 bases at J, with 9 bases in the middle. The chain's CDR3 is CASSSGGDEQYF. In DNA form, the CDR3 reads TGTGCCAGCAGCTCAGGGGGGGACGAGCAGTACTTC. The whole variable domain, remainder taken from reference TRBV7-9 and TRBJ2-7, is DTGVSQNPRHKITKRGQNVTFRCDPISEHNRLYWYRQTLGQGPEFLTYFQNEAQLEKSRLLSDRFSAERPKGSFSTLEIQRTEQGDSAMYLCASSSGGDEQYFGPGTRLTVT.

This clonotype was detected many times. V is TRBV12-3 or TRBV12-4 and J is TRBJ2-3; no firm D call. There are 13 residues in the CDR3. The ends were cut back, 4 bases at V and 0 bases at J, with 5 bases in the middle. The CDR3 sequence: CASSSWSTDTQYF. The CDR3 DNA sequence: TGTGCCAGCAGTTCCTGGAGCACAGATACGCAGTATTTT.